Below, 3 T cell receptor beta chains from the same sample are listed, as sequenced in a study of regulatory T cells in long-lasting Graves disease (dated by TCRdb to the early 2020s). The method behind the library was multiplex PCR. The sequencer listed for this sample is Illumina HiSeq 4000. iRepertoire HTBI primers and Arm-PCR amplification of CDR3 regions were used to construct TCR beta libraries. In TCRdb, the public reads were trimmed at Q25 with fastp and aligned with MiXCR, with productive beta chains retained. Identical CDR3 proteins give one entry, which carries the most common genes and DNA. The sample includes hundreds of thousands of distinct CDR3 sequences, with roughly 15% observed a single time. The ten most abundant clones make up roughly 25% of the sample. The time point label corresponds to: newly diagnosed GD, antithyroid drugs for less than 3 months. RNA was extracted from PBMCs in TRIzol for both TCR sequencing and RNA sequencing.

Another study also made use of these data, one on T cells in Graves' hyperthyroidism and ophthalmopathy.

Sequencing was performed on peripheral blood mononuclear cells (PBMCs), taken at new diagnosis, from a patient treated with antithyroid drugs. The receptors derive from a middle-aged woman with Graves disease. Donor details come from another sample of the same person, matched by shared clones.

This clonotype was seen at least ten times. The V and J genes are TRBV20-1 and TRBJ2-7; 9 bases agree with TRBD1. Germline values: CDR1 DFQATT, CDR2 SNEGSKA (reference sequence). This CDR3 region has 14 residues. V dropped 3 bases and J dropped 3; count of bases not matched to a gene: 6. CDR3 in amino acids: CSARGTGSIYEQYF. The DNA of the CDR3 is TGCAGTGCTAGGGGGACAGGGAGTATCTACGAGCAGTACTTC.

The chain is built from TRBV19 and TRBJ1-1; D is perhaps TRBD1 (5 bases). Germline V gene data show CDR1 as LNHDA and CDR2 as SQIVND (reference sequence). This CDR3 is built from 14 residues. Trimming cost V 4 bases and J 1 base, with 10 bases left between them. The CDR3 protein is CASSSRGTNTEAFF. The CDR3 region has the DNA TGTGCCAGTAGTAGCCGGGGGACGAACACTGAAGCTTTCTTT.

This clonotype was counted many times. The DNA for the CDR3 is TGTGCCAGCAGCTTAGGGCTAGGAAGACAAGAGACCCAGTACTTC. Its protein product is CASSLGLGRQETQYF. The rearrangement links TRBV7-9 to TRBJ2-5; D gene uncertain. V was cut by 1 base and J by 2 bases, with 11 bases left in between. Germline lookup yields CDR1 SEHNR and CDR2 FQNEAQ (reference sequence). The CDR3 extends over 15 amino acids.